Listed here are 10 T cell receptor beta chains from one sample, sequenced in a study of identical twins (dated by TCRdb to 2016 to 2017). The library was obtained by 5' RACE. Reads for this sample came from an Illumina HiSeq 2000. TCRdb trimmed public reads at Q25 via fastp, called clones via MiXCR and kept in-frame beta chains. Duplicate CDR3 protein sequences are folded into a single record with the most common DNA and genes. The table for this sample lists fewer than 500,000 distinct CDR3 sequences; 24% of them were counted only once. About 3% of the sample belongs to the ten largest clones. These same records also appear under a second study, on T cells expressing NK-cell markers.

The source material was CD4+ T cells sorted from blood. The receptors were sampled from a woman aged 18-29 years in good health.

This clonotype was detected many times. The chain has TRBV5-1 and TRBJ2-3, with D perhaps given as TRBD1 or TRBD2 (5 bases each). With 4 bases removed from V and 3 bases from J, the gap between germline ends came to 15 bases. The CDR3 totals 15 residues. Germline CDR1 SGHRS, CDR2 YFSETQ. Written as DNA, the CDR3 is TGCGCCAGCAGCCTCGGGACCCGAGGTACAGATACGCAGTATTTT. Amino acid sequence: CASSLGTRGTDTQYF. Drawing the rest from reference TRBV5-1 and TRBJ2-3, the complete variable domain is KAGVTQTPRYLIKTRGQQVTLSCSPISGHRSVSWYQQTPGQGLQFLFEYFSETQRNKGNFPGRFSGRQFSNSRSEMNVSTLELGDSALYLCASSLGTRGTDTQYFGPGTRLTVL.

The chain has TRBV18 and TRBJ2-3, with D tentatively TRBD2 (6 bases). V was trimmed by 3 bases and J by 5 bases, leaving 15 bases between them. Germline V gene data show CDR1 as KGHSH and CDR2 as LQKENI. The CDR3 spans 15 residues. CDR3 nucleotide sequence: TGTGCCAGCTCACCTCCTGGCCGGGGAGGAGATACGCAGTATTTT. It yields the protein CASSPPGRGGDTQYF.

A few counts support this clonotype. The rearrangement uses TRBV7-2 and TRBJ2-7; 8 bases fit TRBD1. V dropped 1 base and J dropped 3; count of bases not matched to a gene: 5. CDR3 length: 15 residues. In germline, CDR1 is SGHTA, CDR2 FQGNSA. CDR3 residues: CASSLVQGAIYEQYF. CDR3 DNA: TGTGCCAGCAGCTTAGTCCAGGGGGCCATCTACGAGCAGTACTTC.

This clonotype came up a few times. The rearrangement joins TRBV6-2 or TRBV6-3 to TRBJ1-5, with D perhaps TRBD1 (6 bases). V lost 8 bases to trimming and J lost 3 bases, with 20 bases between them. The CDR3 is 16 amino acids. Germline loops: CDR1 MNHEY, CDR2 SVGEGT. The CDR3 is CASGSPRQGYNQPQHF. For the CDR3, the DNA is TGTGCCAGCGGCTCCCCGAGGCAGGGGTACAATCAGCCCCAGCATTTT.

This rearrangement joins TRBV7-2 to TRBJ2-4; no definite D call. This CDR3 comprises 13 residues. V gave up 5 bases and J gave up 8 bases, with 13 bases separating them. Germline CDR1 is SGHTA and CDR2 is FQGNSA. The CDR3 DNA reads as TGTGCCAGCAGCCTTTGGAGTGCGGACATTCAGTACTTC. Translated: CASSLWSADIQYF.

This chain joins TRBV7-9 and TRBJ1-5; no firm D call. The V and J ends lost 5 bases and 0 bases respectively, with 8 bases between them. Germline CDR1 is SEHNR and CDR2 is FQNEAQ (reference sequence). The CDR3 contains 14 residues. The CDR3 spells CASSREYSNQPQHF. The CDR3 DNA is TGTGCCAGCAGCCGCGAGTATAGCAATCAGCCCCAGCATTTT.

In this sample, this clonotype turned up a few times. The chain uses TRBV12-3 or TRBV12-4 and TRBJ2-1; D is possibly TRBD1 or TRBD2 (5 bases each). Trimming removed 2 bases at V and 3 bases at J, with 11 bases between. CDR3 length: 15 residues. The DNA of the CDR3 is TGTGCCAGCAGTTTATACGGGGCGGGCTACAATGAGCAGTTCTTC. This gives the protein CASSLYGAGYNEQFF.

The rearrangement uses TRBV20-1 and TRBJ2-5; the D gene is possibly TRBD2 (6 bases). V dropped 1 base and J dropped 2 bases, with 20 bases sitting between them. The CDR3 sequence is 17 residues long. Germline lookup yields CDR1 DFQATT and CDR2 SNEGSKA (reference sequence). The DNA of the CDR3 is TGCAGTGCTAGAGCCACAGGAGGGGCCCACAGGCAAGAGACCCAGTACTTC. Translated, it gives CSARATGGAHRQETQYF.

This clonotype was observed a handful of times. The J gene is TRBJ2-7, the V gene TRBV7-2; D is unclear. Germline CDR1 is SGHTA and CDR2 is FQGNSA. V lost 6 bases and J lost 3, with 9 bases in between. The CDR3 loop spans 12 amino acids. CDR3 DNA: TGTGCCAGCAGTCGCCGTCTCTACGAGCAGTACTTC. As protein: CASSRRLYEQYF.

CDR3 amino acids: CSVVVGSATGELFF. Here the CDR3 DNA reads TGCAGCGTTGTAGTCGGGAGTGCCACCGGGGAGCTGTTTTTT. The rearrangement uses TRBV29-1 and TRBJ2-2; perhaps TRBD2 as D (6 bases). The ends were cut back, 4 bases at V and 4 bases at J, with 13 bases in the middle. The CDR3 spans 14 residues. The germline CDR1 and CDR2 sequences are SQVTM and ANQGSEA.